There are a few counts of the clone carrying this T cell receptor (beta chain). This sample is part of a study of T cells after yellow fever vaccination. CDR3 length: 15 amino acids. V was shortened by 4 bases and J by 2 bases, with 13 bases between the two germline ends. Germline V gene lookup returns CDR1 SGHTA and CDR2 FQGNSA. TCRdb used MiXCR to reprocess the 5' RACE reads, holding one entry per CDR3 protein. The sample gives under 600,000 distinct CDR3 sequences, approximately 15% of which show up once; around 15% is in the top ten. The chain couples TRBV7-2 to TRBJ2-3; TRBD2 might be the D (6 bases). This sample comprised PBMCs, obtained on the day of the yellow fever booster vaccination. This receptor was taken from a man in his thirties or forties who received the YFV17D yellow fever vaccine. The CDR3 DNA follows: TGTGCCAGCAGCTCCCCGGGACTGACCACAGATACGCAGTATTTT. This sequence encodes CASSSPGLTTDTQYF. Supplemented by reference TRBV7-2 and TRBJ2-3, the full variable domain reads GAGVSQSPSNKVTEKGKDVELRCDPISGHTALYWYRQSLGQGLEFLIYFQGNSAPDKSGLPSDRFSAERTGGSVSTLTIQRTQQEDSAVYLCASSSPGLTTDTQYFGPGTRLTVL.